The 20 T cell receptor beta chains given below trace back to one sample, sequenced in a study of control samples from healthy donors and cancer patients. Data came from immunoSEQ multiplex PCR; TCRdb stores just in-frame clones and leaves some out. This sample yields about 110,000 clones, of which less than 95% are seen a single time; 3.5% to 4.5% belongs to the top ten. Sequenced sample: blood. These receptors were obtained from a human donor in good health. The donor label of this sample is uncertain.

This chain connects TRBV15 to TRBJ2-3; D is unresolved. This CDR3 has 13 residues. With 6 bases removed from V and 1 base from J, the gap between germline ends came to 8 bases. Germline CDR1 LNHNV, CDR2 YYDKDF (reference sequence). This CDR3 is CATRVVGTDTQYF. DNA for the CDR3: TGTGCCACCAGGGTGGTGGGCACAGATACGCAGTATTTT.

Remarks on this clone: Other DNA sequences from this sample encode an identical CDR3 as well. The chain carries TRBV5-1 and TRBJ2-2, with TRBD1 identical over 11 bases. V trimming: 3 bases; J trimming: 4 bases; junction bases outside the gene matches: 8. Germline V CDR1 and CDR2: SGHRS, YFSETQ. The CDR3 totals 17 residues. Here the CDR3 reads CASSWGTGGFITGELFF. The CDR3 bases are TGCGCCAGCAGCTGGGGGACAGGGGGTTTCATCACCGGGGAGCTGTTTTTT.

The chain recombines TRBV29-1 with TRBJ1-1; 9 bases line up with TRBD1. Trimming at V came to 7 bases and at J to 4 bases, leaving 13 bases not matched to a gene. The CDR3 runs to 15 residues. Germline lookup yields CDR1 SQVTM and CDR2 ANQGSEA. The CDR3 DNA reads as TGCAGCGCTGAGGGTACAGGGGGCGCCGTCACTGAAGCTTTCTTT. Translated: CSAEGTGGAVTEAFF.

This sequence joins TRBV6-1 and TRBJ1-6, with TRBD1 matching over 8 bases. The V and J ends lost 2 bases and 0 bases, in that order; junction bases with no gene match: 6. This CDR3 has 18 amino acids. Germline V gene sequence: CDR1 MNHNS, CDR2 SASEGT. CDR3 nucleotides: TGTGCCAGCAGTGAATTTGGGACAGGAAGCTCCTATAATTCACCCCTCCACTTT. It yields the protein CASSEFGTGSSYNSPLHF.

The chain uses TRBV11-2 and TRBJ1-2; 11 bases fit TRBD1. There are 17 residues in the CDR3. Germline loops: CDR1 SGHAT, CDR2 FQNNGV. V shed 4 bases, J shed 4 bases, and the junction held 11 bases outside the gene matches. The CDR3 sequence is CASSYTLGQGAGYGYTF. The CDR3 DNA is TGTGCCAGCAGCTACACCCTCGGACAGGGGGCTGGCTATGGCTACACCTTC.

The chain joins TRBV6-5 to TRBJ2-5; D unresolved. Trimming took 5 bases from V and 10 from J, leaving 8 bases between them. The CDR3 contains 10 residues. Germline CDR1 and CDR2: MNHEY and SVGAGI. CDR3 DNA sequence: TGTGCCAGCAGTCAGACATACCAGTACTTC. Residues: CASSQTYQYF.

The chain joins TRBV28 to TRBJ1-2; 7 bases map to TRBD1. CDR1 MDHEN and CDR2 SYDVKM come from the germline V gene. V lost 4 bases and J lost 5; bases outside the gene matches: 7. The CDR3 runs 14 residues. The CDR3 region has the DNA TGTGCCAGCAGTTCCCAGACAGGGAGGTATGGCTACACCTTC. Protein product: CASSSQTGRYGYTF.

For this clone: The junction does not match germline at one end; this may be a read error. The chain has TRBV30 and TRBJ2-7; 11 nucleotides align to TRBD1. This CDR3 region has 13 residues. Germline CDR1 is GTSNPN and CDR2 is SVGIG (reference sequence). Here the CDR3 reads CAWTGGFAYEQYF. CDR3 DNA sequence: TGTGCATGGACAGGGGGCTTCGCCTACGAGCAGTACTTC.

The rearrangement links TRBV5-1 to TRBJ2-5; D may correspond to TRBD1 or TRBD2 (6 bases each). Trimming cost V 7 bases and J 0 bases, with 19 bases left between them. CDR1 SGHRS and CDR2 YFSETQ come from the germline V gene. The CDR3 consists of 16 residues. CDR3 bases: TGCGCCAGCCGTACCGGGCCGGGGGACAACCAAGAGACCCAGTACTTC. Its translation: CASRTGPGDNQETQYF.

The chain employs TRBV27 and TRBJ1-5; D is undetermined. V was trimmed by 1 base and J by 6 bases, leaving 13 bases between them. Germline V CDR1 and CDR2: MNHEY, SMNVEV (reference sequence). This CDR3 has 15 residues. Here the CDR3 DNA reads TGTGCCAGCAGTTTATGGGGAATGAGAAGTCAGCCCCAGCATTTT. Translating it yields CASSLWGMRSQPQHF.

The chain carries TRBV18 and TRBJ1-1; 7 bases are shared with TRBD1. The CDR3 contains 15 residues. Trimming cost V 2 bases and J 1 base; bases outside gene matches: 4. Germline V gives CDR1 KGHSH, CDR2 LQKENI. CDR3 amino acids: CASSPNRDRNTEAFF. The CDR3 nucleotides read TGTGCCAGCTCACCAAACCGGGACAGGAACACTGAAGCTTTCTTT.

V and J are TRBV27 and TRBJ2-5; no clear D gene. From germline, CDR1 is MNHEY and CDR2 SMNVEV (reference sequence). Trimming left V 0 bases short and J 4 bases short, with 3 bases between. The length of the CDR3 is 12 residues. The CDR3 DNA reads as TGTGCCAGCAGTTTATCAGGAGAGACCCAGTACTTC. This sequence encodes CASSLSGETQYF.

This clone was recorded only once. The V and J genes are TRBV7-7 and TRBJ2-3; tentatively, D is TRBD2 (6 bases). V lost 1 base and J lost 1, with 9 bases in between. The CDR3 sequence is 15 residues long. Germline assignment: CDR1 SSHAT and CDR2 FNYEAQ (reference sequence). The CDR3 here is CASSLGTSRTDTQYF. For the CDR3, the DNA is TGTGCCAGCAGCTTAGGTACTAGCCGCACAGATACGCAGTATTTT.

The CDR3 nucleotides are TGTGCCACCAGTGACGACCCTAGCGGGAGCTCCTACAATGAGCAGTTCTTC. Translating gives CATSDDPSGSSYNEQFF. The V gene is TRBV24-1, the J gene TRBJ2-1; TRBD2 aligns across 10 bases. Per germline, CDR1 KGHDR and CDR2 SFDVKD. The V gene end was trimmed by 4 bases and the J gene end by 0 bases; junction bases not matched to a gene: 5. The CDR3 is 17 residues long.

The chain links TRBV6-5 to TRBJ2-1, with 7 bases lining up with TRBD1. CDR1 MNHEY and CDR2 SVGAGI come from the germline V gene. The CDR3 length is 14 residues. J was trimmed by 5 bases and V by 11 bases; bases with no gene match: 12. CDR3 amino acids: CASKPGQSNNEQFF. CDR3 DNA: TGTGCCTCGAAACCGGGACAGAGTAACAATGAGCAGTTCTTC.

This chain uses TRBV11-3 with TRBJ2-1, with D unresolved. V gave up 5 bases and J gave up 8 bases, with 16 bases separating them. This CDR3 is 14 amino acids long. The germline V gene encodes CDR1 SGHNT and CDR2 YENEEA. The CDR3: CASSLTLGSHEQFF. CDR3 sequence (DNA): TGTGCCAGCAGCCTCACTCTCGGGTCCCATGAGCAGTTCTTC.

In its sample, this clone was seen a few times. This sequence joins TRBV28 and TRBJ1-5; D is ambiguous. The V end lost 3 bases, the J end lost 6 bases, and 6 bases lay between the germline ends. The germline gives CDR1 MDHEN, CDR2 SYDVKM. The CDR3 runs 12 residues. The CDR3 DNA reads as TGTGCCAGCAGTTTTGGGCCTCAGCCCCAGCATTTT. Protein sequence: CASSFGPQPQHF.

This CDR3 reads CATSGGGTSGSSYNEQFF. DNA for the CDR3: TGTGCCACCAGTGGAGGGGGGACTAGCGGGAGCTCCTACAATGAGCAGTTCTTC. The chain joins TRBV24-1 to TRBJ2-1, with 14 bases fitting TRBD2. V dropped 5 bases and J dropped 0; count of bases not matched to a gene: 5. There are 18 residues in the CDR3. Germline V gene data show CDR1 as KGHDR and CDR2 as SFDVKD.

This clone appeared a single time. CDR3 in DNA: TGTGCCATCAGTGGTTACCGGGACAGGGAAGGGAATGAGCAGTTCTTC. This translates into CAISGYRDREGNEQFF. J is TRBJ2-1 and V is TRBV10-3, with 9 bases matching TRBD1. J was trimmed by 7 bases and V by 4 bases; bases with no gene match: 11. This CDR3 has 16 residues. Per germline, CDR1 ENHRY and CDR2 SYGVKD.

The rearrangement links TRBV12-5 to TRBJ2-1; 9 bases map to TRBD2. Germline trimming cut 0 bases from V and 7 bases from J; bases unmatched to any gene: 10. The CDR3 covers 17 residues. Germline-derived CDR1 and CDR2 are LGHNT and FRNRAP. Here the CDR3 DNA reads TGTGCTAGTGGTTTGGTACTTGGCGGGGGGGCGAAAAATGAGCAGTTCTTC. It translates to CASGLVLGGGAKNEQFF.